This TCR beta chain was recorded in a study of spatial heterogeneity in lung cancer. This clonotype was recorded many times. The CDR3 sequence is 13 residues long. The V gene end was trimmed by 5 bases and the J gene end by 3 bases; junction bases not matched to a gene: 2. Looked up from germline, CDR1 is LGHNA and CDR2 is YSLEER. TCRdb re-called the 5' RACE reads through MiXCR, storing one row per CDR3 protein. The table lists 45,000 to 55,000 distinct CDR3 sequences, over 4.5% of them singletons. Time point noted: sample taken at primary tumor resection. The chain couples TRBV4-3 to TRBJ1-1; 8 bases are a match to TRBD1. This sample comprised PBMCs, obtained at surgery. The TCR was taken from a male donor with early-stage non-small cell lung cancer. CDR3 region: CASSWGQDTEAFF. As DNA, the CDR3 is TGCGCCAGCAGCTGGGGACAGGACACTGAAGCTTTCTTT.